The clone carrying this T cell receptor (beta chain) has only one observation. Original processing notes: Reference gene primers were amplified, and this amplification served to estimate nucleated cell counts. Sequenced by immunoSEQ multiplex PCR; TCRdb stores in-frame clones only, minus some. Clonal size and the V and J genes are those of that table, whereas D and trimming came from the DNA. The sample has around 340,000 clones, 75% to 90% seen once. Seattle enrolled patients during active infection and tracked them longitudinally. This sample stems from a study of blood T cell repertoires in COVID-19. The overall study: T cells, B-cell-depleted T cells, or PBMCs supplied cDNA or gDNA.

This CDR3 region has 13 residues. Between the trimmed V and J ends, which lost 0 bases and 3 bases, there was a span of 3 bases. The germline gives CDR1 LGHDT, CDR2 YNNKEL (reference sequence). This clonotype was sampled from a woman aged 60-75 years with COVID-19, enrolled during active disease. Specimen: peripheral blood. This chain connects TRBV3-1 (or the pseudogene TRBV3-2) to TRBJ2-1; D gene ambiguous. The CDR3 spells CASSQDFYNEQFF. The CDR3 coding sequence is TGTGCCAGCAGCCAAGACTTCTACAATGAGCAGTTCTTC.